This T cell receptor (beta chain) was captured in a study of cytomegalovirus exposure and HLA in healthy donors. Findings and limits, study-wide: Investigators reported around 150 TCR beta chains as tied to cytomegalovirus. For cytomegalovirus status, the classifier reportedly gave diagnoses with high specificity and sensitivity.

A roughly 120-subject validation cohort, separate from the approximately 610-subject first cohort, supplied the donors. Comments on this clone: Antigen: not known.

The repertoire was sequenced with immunoSEQ multiplex PCR; TCRdb's copy has only in-frame clones and lacks some. The sample consists of approximately 200,000 clones, around 83% of them appearing once. The V end was cut by 7 bases, the J end by 4 bases, with 15 bases between. Looked up from germline, CDR1 is SGHRS and CDR2 is YFSETQ. This CDR3 region has 14 residues. The sequence derives from a woman aged 25-40 years in good health and CMV-seropositive. Sequencing used PBMCs. The chain carries TRBV5-1 and TRBJ2-1, with D possibly being TRBD1 (6 bases). Here the CDR3 reads CASSPGTRYNEQFF. The CDR3 nucleotides are TGCGCCAGCTCTCCCGGGACACGATACAATGAGCAGTTCTTC.